These 18 T cell receptor beta chains were all obtained from the same sample, sequenced in a study of graft-versus-host responses after intestinal transplantation. No cognate antigen is known for these TCRs. Here immunoSEQ multiplex PCR was the method, and the copy in TCRdb shows in-frame clones only, minus some. Of roughly 92,000 clones in the sample, around 90% were seen once. Here the sequenced sample was unstimulated CD4+ T cells sorted from spleen or lymph node cells, taken before intestinal transplant. The receptor source for this set is a human donor who received an intestinal transplant.

The chain combines TRBV2 with TRBJ1-4; a possible D gene is TRBD1 (6 bases). Trimming took 0 bases from V and 6 from J, leaving 8 bases between them. The CDR3 has 14 residues. CDR1 is SNHLY and CDR2 is FYNNEI in the germline V gene. CDR3: CASSEAAGDEKLFF. CDR3 nucleotides: TGTGCCAGCAGTGAAGCGGCAGGGGATGAAAAACTGTTTTTT.

V is TRBV2 and J is TRBJ2-1, with D perhaps TRBD2 (5 bases). CDR1 and CDR2 (germline): SNHLY, FYNNEI. This CDR3 contains 12 residues. Trimming took off 2 bases at V and 8 bases at J, with 7 bases between the two ends. DNA for the CDR3: TGTGCCAGCAGTGAAACCGGGGATGAGCAGTTCTTC. As protein: CASSETGDEQFF.

This clone was recorded once. The chain employs TRBV6-6 and TRBJ1-5; 7 bases fit TRBD1. V shed 2 bases, J shed 1 base, and the junction held 5 bases outside the gene matches. Germline V gene sequence: CDR1 MNHNY, CDR2 SVGAGI (reference sequence). The CDR3 consists of 16 residues. This CDR3 reads CASSYEGGMSNQPQHF. The CDR3 region has the DNA TGTGCCAGCAGTTACGAAGGGGGCATGAGCAATCAGCCCCAGCATTTT.

V gene TRBV10-3 combines with J gene TRBJ1-5; TRBD1 aligns across 7 bases. CDR3 length equals 13 residues. V was pared by 4 bases and J by 7 bases, with 4 bases of the junction left unmatched. Germline-derived CDR1 and CDR2 are ENHRY and SYGVKD. The CDR3 DNA reads as TGTGCCATCAGTGCCGGGACAGCCCAGCCCCAGCATTTT. Translating it yields CAISAGTAQPQHF.

The rearrangement uses TRBV12-5 and TRBJ2-3; 7 bases agree with TRBD1. V lost 4 bases and J lost 7; bases outside the gene matches: 5. The CDR3 spans 13 residues. The germline V gene has CDR1 LGHNT and CDR2 FRNRAP. The CDR3 DNA reads TGTGCTAGTGGTTCCGAGGGGGCAAATACGCAGTATTTT. Translation gives CASGSEGANTQYF.

The V gene is TRBV7-3, the J gene TRBJ2-6; D remains unclear. Germline assignment: CDR1 SGHTA and CDR2 FQGTGA. V was shortened by 2 bases and J by 0 bases, with 8 bases between the two germline ends. CDR3 size: 16 residues. CDR3 sequence reads: CASSLGWPSGANVLTF. The CDR3 coding sequence is TGTGCCAGCAGCTTAGGTTGGCCCTCTGGGGCCAACGTCCTGACTTTC.

The CDR3 DNA reads as TGTGCCAGCAGACTAGACACAGATACGCAGTATTTT. Amino acids: CASRLDTDTQYF. The chain links TRBV5-4 to TRBJ2-3; possible D gene TRBD2, 5 bases. This CDR3 is built from 12 residues. Germline lookup yields CDR1 SGHNT and CDR2 YYREEE (reference sequence). The V and J ends lost 5 bases and 2 bases respectively, with 6 bases between them.

The chain has TRBV6-5 and TRBJ1-2, with D possibly being TRBD1 (6 bases). Trimming took 6 bases from V and 7 from J, leaving 12 bases between them. CDR1 is MNHEY, CDR2 SVGAGI, per germline. The CDR3 spans 12 residues. CDR3 residues: CASSIQGFGYTF. DNA of the CDR3: TGTGCCAGCAGCATACAGGGTTTTGGCTACACCTTC.

The chain couples TRBV27 to TRBJ1-2; maybe TRBD1 (6 bases). This CDR3 region has 14 residues. V was trimmed by 8 bases and J by 6 bases, leaving 19 bases between them. Germline CDR1 reads MNHEY; CDR2 reads SMNVEV (reference sequence). CDR3 sequence reads: CASSGLTGWDGYTF. DNA for the CDR3: TGTGCCAGCTCCGGACTTACAGGGTGGGATGGCTACACCTTC.

The chain employs TRBV4-2 and TRBJ2-7, with 8 bases fitting TRBD2. The CDR3 contains 14 residues. Unmatched junction bases numbered 1, after V lost 3 bases and J lost 0 bases. The V gene's germline CDR1 is LGHNA and CDR2 YNFKEQ. The CDR3 loop reads CASSHSGSSYEQYF. The CDR3 DNA sequence: TGTGCCAGCAGCCACAGCGGGAGCTCCTACGAGCAGTACTTC.

The chain has TRBV6-5 and TRBJ1-1, with D possibly TRBD1 on 6 matching bases. The germline gives CDR1 MNHEY, CDR2 SVGAGI. Trimming stripped 11 bases from V and 1 base from J, with 17 bases between. The length of the CDR3 is 14 residues. CDR3 in DNA: TGTGCCGCATGGAGACAGGCCTCGAACACTGAAGCTTTCTTT. As protein: CAAWRQASNTEAFF.

This clone was seen only once. The chain employs TRBV19 and TRBJ1-4; 9 bases match TRBD1. Trimming removed 7 bases from V and 8 bases from J; junction bases left unmatched: 11. Germline lookup yields CDR1 LNHDA and CDR2 SQIVND (reference sequence). The CDR3 has 15 amino acids. CDR3 sequence: CASTPQQGAPEKLFF. CDR3 sequence (DNA): TGTGCCAGTACCCCTCAACAGGGGGCGCCCGAAAAACTGTTTTTT. Full variable domain (missing parts from reference TRBV19 and TRBJ1-4): DGGITQSPKYLFRKEGQNVTLSCEQNLNHDAMYWYRQDPGQGLRLIYYSQIVNDFQKGDIAEGYSVSREKKESFPLTVTSAQKNPTAFYLCASTPQQGAPEKLFFGSGTQLSVL.

The genes are TRBV11-2 and TRBJ2-3; no definite D call. Per germline, CDR1 SGHAT and CDR2 FQNNGV. V dropped 1 base and J dropped 1 base, with 18 bases sitting between them. The CDR3 sequence is 18 residues long. CDR3 protein: CASSLVAVVSRGTDTQYF. DNA for the CDR3: TGTGCCAGCAGCTTAGTTGCGGTCGTGAGTCGTGGCACAGATACGCAGTATTTT. Complete variable domain (other parts from reference TRBV11-2 and TRBJ2-3): EAGVAQSPRYKIIEKRQSVAFWCNPISGHATLYWYQQILGQGPKLLIQFQNNGVVDDSQLPKDRFSAERLKGVDSTLKIQPAKLEDSAVYLCASSLVAVVSRGTDTQYFGPGTRLTVL.

This clone showed up just a few times. V usage is TRBV6-1 and J usage is TRBJ1-6; perhaps TRBD1 as D (6 bases). This CDR3 region has 14 residues. Per the germline V gene, CDR1 is MNHNS and CDR2 is SASEGT. The ends were cut back, 3 bases at V and 14 bases at J, with 17 bases in the middle. The DNA of the CDR3 is TGTGCCAGCAGTGATACAGGGTCCGTTCGCTCCCTCCACTTT. Translated, it gives CASSDTGSVRSLHF.

The chain uses TRBV7-2 and TRBJ2-1, with TRBD2 matching 11 bases. Germline CDR1 is SGHTA and CDR2 is FQGNSA. This CDR3 has 15 residues. V lost 3 bases to trimming and J lost 9 bases; unmatched junction nucleotides: 7. The CDR3 loop is CASSFFGLAGGEQFF. As DNA, the CDR3 is TGTGCCAGCAGCTTCTTCGGACTAGCGGGCGGTGAGCAGTTCTTC.

This chain uses TRBV23-1 with TRBJ2-1; 9 bases match TRBD1. TRBV23-1 is assigned to the ORF class and has an uncertain function. This CDR3 contains 18 residues. Trimming cost V 2 bases and J 5 bases; bases outside gene matches: 13. The CDR3 loop is CASSQPGQGFFPHNEQFF. As DNA, the CDR3 is TGCGCCAGCAGTCAACCGGGACAGGGTTTTTTTCCCCACAATGAGCAGTTCTTC.

This clone was recorded only once. This chain links TRBV6-5 with TRBJ1-1; TRBD1 is a possible D gene (5 bases). CDR1 is MNHEY, CDR2 SVGAGI, per germline. The ends were cut back, 2 bases at V and 1 base at J, with 11 bases in the middle. This CDR3 comprises 15 residues. The DNA of the CDR3 is TGTGCCAGCAGTTACCCCGGGACTCCGAACACTGAAGCTTTCTTT. Translation: CASSYPGTPNTEAFF.

The chain couples TRBV29-1 to TRBJ2-5, with TRBD2 as a possible D gene (6 bases). The last part of the DNA fits TRBJ2-7 better; the J call may be wrong. Germline V lookup: CDR1 SQVTM, CDR2 ANQGSEA. CDR3 size: 14 residues. Here the CDR3 reads CSVEGGDGDYEQYF. CDR3 coding DNA: TGCAGCGTTGAAGGCGGGGACGGAGACTACGAGCAGTACTTC.